Listed here are 18 T cell receptor beta chains from one sample, sequenced in a study of cytomegalovirus exposure and HLA in healthy donors. The PCR contained 60 Vbeta and 13 Jbeta primers. The protocol was immunoSEQ multiplex PCR, while the TCRdb copy is restricted to in-frame clones and leaves out a portion. Of under 200,000 clones detected, roughly 80% appear once; the ten largest clones hold around 6%. The sequencing input was PBMCs. The receptor source for this set is a man in his forties or fifties in good health and CMV-seronegative.

The chain combines TRBV19 with TRBJ1-1, with no clear D. V lost 5 bases and J 8 bases, leaving 18 bases between the germline ends. The V gene's germline CDR1 is LNHDA and CDR2 SQIVND (reference sequence). The CDR3 has 14 amino acids. The CDR3 region is CASSPIVGPREAFF. The CDR3 coding sequence is TGTGCCAGTAGTCCGATAGTCGGCCCGCGGGAAGCTTTCTTT.

The V call is TRBV19, the J call TRBJ2-7, with 13 nucleotides matching TRBD2. From germline, CDR1 is LNHDA and CDR2 SQIVND (reference sequence). This CDR3 is 18 amino acids long. The V segment lost 0 bases and the J segment 8 bases; nucleotides outside the gene matches: 13. The CDR3, as DNA: TGTGCCAGTAGTATAGATCCCCCCGGACTAGCGGGGGTCAGGAAGCAGTACTTC. This codes for CASSIDPPGLAGVRKQYF.

The chain is built from TRBV4-1 and TRBJ2-7, with a tentative D call TRBD2 (6 bases). The CDR3 covers 15 residues. Germline CDR1 and CDR2: MGHRA and YSYEKL. Trimming took off 8 bases at V and 3 bases at J, with 20 bases between the two ends. The CDR3 DNA is TGCGCCAGCCTCAAAGGTTTAGCGGAGCTCTACGAGCAGTACTTC. Translating it yields CASLKGLAELYEQYF.

The chain employs TRBV4-1 and TRBJ2-1; 7 positions match TRBD2. Germline assignment: CDR1 MGHRA and CDR2 YSYEKL. The trim removed 3 bases at V and 8 bases at J, leaving 13 bases unmatched. The CDR3 has 16 residues. The CDR3 here is CASSQLGLLASDEQFF. The CDR3 DNA sequence: TGCGCCAGCAGCCAGCTGGGACTACTGGCGTCGGATGAGCAGTTCTTC.

This chain connects TRBV13 to TRBJ2-5; 8 bases match TRBD1. CDR1 is PRHDT, CDR2 FYEKMQ, per germline (reference sequence). J lost 6 bases, V lost 4 bases, and 10 bases had no gene match. The CDR3 runs to 15 residues. CDR3 nucleotides: TGTGCCAGCAGCTCCGGCTGGGACAGGCGGAAGACCCAGTACTTC. Residues: CASSSGWDRRKTQYF.

This chain uses TRBV7-8 with TRBJ1-2, with a possible D match to TRBD1 (5 bases). The CDR3 runs 13 residues. The germline CDR1 and CDR2 sequences are SGHVS and FQNEAQ. Trimming left V 5 bases short and J 4 bases short, with 11 bases between. The CDR3 region has the DNA TGTGCCAGCAGCCCAGGGATAGCCTATGGCTACACCTTC. Translation gives CASSPGIAYGYTF. Full variable domain (missing parts from reference TRBV7-8 and TRBJ1-2): GAGVSQSPRYKVAKRGQDVALRCDPISGHVSLFWYQQALGQGPEFLTYFQNEAQLDKSGLPSDRFFAERPEGSVSTLKIQRTQQEDSAVYLCASSPGIAYGYTFGSGTRLTVV.

This chain links TRBV7-2 with TRBJ2-7, with D hard to call. Per germline, CDR1 SGHTA and CDR2 FQGNSA. Trimming took off 5 bases at V and 2 bases at J, with 13 bases between the two ends. The CDR3 loop spans 14 amino acids. The CDR3 DNA is TGTGCCAGCAGCCTTAGCTACACCGCCTACGAGCAGTACTTC. The encoded protein is CASSLSYTAYEQYF.

This clone has a single count. The chain is built from TRBV7-6 and TRBJ2-7; 8 bases match TRBD1. CDR3 length equals 14 residues. With 5 bases clipped from V and 3 bases from J, the junction kept 6 bases outside the gene matches. Germline V gene data show CDR1 as SGHVS and CDR2 as FNYEAQ. The CDR3 DNA is TGTGCCAGCAGCCAGGGACAGGTGGACTACGAGCAGTACTTC. Amino acid sequence: CASSQGQVDYEQYF. Looking up the rest from reference TRBV7-6 and TRBJ2-7 gives the full variable domain: GAGVSQSPRYKVTKRGQDVALRCDPISGHVSLYWYRQALGQGPEFLTYFNYEAQQDKSGLPNDRFSAERPEGSISTLTIQRTEQRDSAMYRCASSQGQVDYEQYFGPGTRLTVT.

This clone was found a few times. CDR3 nucleotide sequence: TGCAGCGTTGAAGGGGAGGCAGATACGCAGTATTTT. It is translated as CSVEGEADTQYF. The chain recombines TRBV29-1 with TRBJ2-3; weak D call: TRBD2 (6 bases). Germline CDR1 SQVTM, CDR2 ANQGSEA. V was shortened by 1 base and J by 4 bases, with 6 bases between the two germline ends. CDR3 length equals 12 residues.

This clone was counted between two and nine times. The rearrangement joins TRBV30 to TRBJ1-4; D might be TRBD1 (6 bases). Germline CDR1 and CDR2: GTSNPN and SVGIG (reference sequence). Trimming took 0 bases from V and 8 from J, leaving 13 bases between them. The CDR3 totals 14 residues. CDR3: CAWSVTGREEKLFF. In DNA, the CDR3 is TGTGCCTGGAGTGTCACAGGGAGGGAGGAAAAACTGTTTTTT.

The V gene is TRBV2, the J gene TRBJ1-2, with D perhaps matching TRBD1 (5 bases). This CDR3 comprises 13 residues. CDR1 and CDR2 (germline): SNHLY, FYNNEI. The V gene lost 4 bases and the J gene lost 3 bases, with 9 bases spanning the gap. CDR3 in amino acids: CASSVGGDYGYTF. The CDR3 DNA sequence: TGTGCCAGCAGTGTTGGGGGGGACTATGGCTACACCTTC.

The chain is built from TRBV19 and TRBJ2-7; D not certain. V was pared by 1 base and J by 1 base, with 14 bases between. Germline CDR1 reads LNHDA; CDR2 reads SQIVND (reference sequence). The CDR3 contains 16 residues. Written as DNA, the CDR3 is TGTGCCAGTAGTATAGTCGCAGGTTTTGGGTCCTACGAGCAGTACTTC. As protein: CASSIVAGFGSYEQYF.

The genes are TRBV30 and TRBJ1-1; D gene ambiguous. The CDR3 is made up of 13 amino acids. Trimming removed 7 bases from V and 0 bases from J, with 12 bases in between. From germline, CDR1 is GTSNPN and CDR2 SVGIG (reference sequence). Written as DNA, the CDR3 is TGTGCCTTCACACCGAGGGTGAACACTGAAGCTTTCTTT. This codes for CAFTPRVNTEAFF.

The gene calls are TRBV5-1 and TRBJ2-3, with TRBD1 as a possible D gene (7 bases). The CDR3 runs to 15 residues. The germline gives CDR1 SGHRS, CDR2 YFSETQ. Trimming cost V 4 bases and J 0 bases, with 12 bases left between them. The CDR3 spells CASSTPGGSTDTQYF. The DNA of the CDR3 is TGCGCCAGCAGCACCCCAGGGGGGAGCACAGATACGCAGTATTTT. The variable domain in full, with the rest retrieved from reference TRBV5-1 and TRBJ2-3, is KAGVTQTPRYLIKTRGQQVTLSCSPISGHRSVSWYQQTPGQGLQFLFEYFSETQRNKGNFPGRFSGRQFSNSRSEMNVSTLELGDSALYLCASSTPGGSTDTQYFGPGTRLTVL.

This chain joins TRBV7-9 and TRBJ2-7; D is unresolved. V was trimmed by 7 bases and J by 1 base, leaving 11 bases between them. The CDR3 totals 13 residues. Germline V lookup: CDR1 SEHNR, CDR2 FQNEAQ (reference sequence). DNA of the CDR3: TGTGCCAGCAATCCCCTTAGATCCTACGAGCAGTACTTC. Protein: CASNPLRSYEQYF.

V gene TRBV4-3 combines with J gene TRBJ2-2; no reliable D call. Per germline, CDR1 LGHNA and CDR2 YSLEER. V was trimmed by 0 bases and J by 4 bases, leaving 12 bases between them. This CDR3 has 16 amino acids. CDR3 loop: CASSQDRSEATGELFF. CDR3 DNA sequence: TGCGCCAGCAGCCAAGATAGAAGTGAGGCCACCGGGGAGCTGTTTTTT.

This chain joins TRBV29-1 and TRBJ2-5; D is unresolved. The length of the CDR3 is 11 residues. Germline V CDR1 and CDR2: SQVTM, ANQGSEA. V was clipped by 4 bases and J by 1 base, with 4 bases between them. In DNA form, the CDR3 reads TGCAGCGTTGGGGCCCAAGAGACCCAGTACTTC. This encodes CSVGAQETQYF.

The rearrangement links TRBV5-6 to TRBJ1-3, with no clear D. The CDR3 runs to 14 residues. Trimming shortened V by 1 base and J by 3 bases, and 8 bases separated the two germline ends. CDR1 is SGHDT and CDR2 is YYEEEE in the germline V gene. The CDR3 nucleotides are TGTGCCAGCAGCTTGTACGGGAATGGAAACACCATATATTTT. Its translation is CASSLYGNGNTIYF.